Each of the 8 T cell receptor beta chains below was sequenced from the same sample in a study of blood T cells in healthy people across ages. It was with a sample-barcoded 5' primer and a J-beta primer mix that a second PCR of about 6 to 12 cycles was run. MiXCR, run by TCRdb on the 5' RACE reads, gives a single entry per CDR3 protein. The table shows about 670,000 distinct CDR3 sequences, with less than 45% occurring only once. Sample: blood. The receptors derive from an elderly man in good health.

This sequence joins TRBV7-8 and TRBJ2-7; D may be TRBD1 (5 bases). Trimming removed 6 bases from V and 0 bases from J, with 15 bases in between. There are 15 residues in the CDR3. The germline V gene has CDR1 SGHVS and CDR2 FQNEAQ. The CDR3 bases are TGTGCCAGCAGACAGACAGCAACGAGCTCCTACGAGCAGTACTTC. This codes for CASRQTATSSYEQYF.

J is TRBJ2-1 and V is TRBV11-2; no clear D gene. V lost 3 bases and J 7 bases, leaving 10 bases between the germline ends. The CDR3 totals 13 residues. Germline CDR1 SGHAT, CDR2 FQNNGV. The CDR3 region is CASSFALQNEQFF. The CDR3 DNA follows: TGTGCCAGCAGCTTCGCTCTTCAAAATGAGCAGTTCTTC.

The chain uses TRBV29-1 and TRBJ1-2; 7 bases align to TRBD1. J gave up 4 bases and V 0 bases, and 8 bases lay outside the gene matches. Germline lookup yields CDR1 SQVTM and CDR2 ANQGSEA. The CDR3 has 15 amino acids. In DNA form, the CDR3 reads TGCAGCGTTGAAGATCAGGGGGGCCGGGGCTATGGCTACACCTTC. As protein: CSVEDQGGRGYGYTF.

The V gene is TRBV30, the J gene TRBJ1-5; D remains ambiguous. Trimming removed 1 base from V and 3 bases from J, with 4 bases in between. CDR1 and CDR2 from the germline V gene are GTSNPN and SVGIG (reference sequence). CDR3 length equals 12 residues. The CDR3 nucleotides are TGTGCCTGGAGTGGGACCAATCAGCCCCAGCATTTT. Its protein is CAWSGTNQPQHF.

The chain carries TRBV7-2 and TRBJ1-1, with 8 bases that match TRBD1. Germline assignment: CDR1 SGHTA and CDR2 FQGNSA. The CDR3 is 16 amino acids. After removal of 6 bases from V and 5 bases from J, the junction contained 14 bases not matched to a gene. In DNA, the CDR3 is TGTGCCAGCAGGTCTAGCCTTACAGGGGGGGGGACTGAAGCTTTCTTT. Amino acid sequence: CASRSSLTGGGTEAFF.

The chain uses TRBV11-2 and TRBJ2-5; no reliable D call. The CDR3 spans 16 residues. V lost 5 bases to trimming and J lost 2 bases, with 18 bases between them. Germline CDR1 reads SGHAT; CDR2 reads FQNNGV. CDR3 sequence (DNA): TGTGCCAGCAGCCCCCGTAGGCGTTGGACGCAAGAGACCCAGTACTTC. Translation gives CASSPRRRWTQETQYF.

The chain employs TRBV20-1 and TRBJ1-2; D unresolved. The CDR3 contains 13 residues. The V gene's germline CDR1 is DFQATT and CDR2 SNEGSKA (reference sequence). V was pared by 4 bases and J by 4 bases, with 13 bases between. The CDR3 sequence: CSAINGEGYGYTF. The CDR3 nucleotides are TGCAGTGCTATCAACGGCGAAGGCTATGGCTACACCTTC.

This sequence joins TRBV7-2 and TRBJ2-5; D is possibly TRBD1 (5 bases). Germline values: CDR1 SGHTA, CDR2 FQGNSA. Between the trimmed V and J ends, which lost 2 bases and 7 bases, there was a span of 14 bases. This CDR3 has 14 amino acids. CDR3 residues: CASSLSGMEGTQYF. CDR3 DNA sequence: TGTGCCAGCAGCTTATCAGGGATGGAAGGGACCCAGTACTTC.